Each of the 17 T cell receptor beta chains below was sequenced from the same sample in a study of blood T cells in healthy people across ages. The authors ran a second PCR of roughly 6 to 12 cycles using a sample-barcoded 5' primer and a J-beta primer mix. In TCRdb, the 5' RACE reads were re-called with MiXCR into one record per CDR3 protein. The repertoire holds around 940,000 distinct CDR3 sequences, with roughly 51% as singletons. Sequencing was done on a sample of blood. Source of these receptors: an older woman in good health.

The chain links TRBV20-1 to TRBJ2-4; D possibly corresponds to TRBD2 (6 bases). The length of the CDR3 is 14 residues. Trimming removed 8 bases from V and 5 bases from J, with 19 bases in between. Germline V gene data show CDR1 as DFQATT and CDR2 as SNEGSKA (reference sequence). The CDR3 here is CSPLAETGQNIQYF. As DNA, the CDR3 is TGCAGTCCTTTAGCGGAAACGGGCCAAAACATTCAGTACTTC.

The chain is built from TRBV12-3 or TRBV12-4 and TRBJ1-2; the match to TRBD1 covers 7 bases. The CDR3 is made up of 12 amino acids. V dropped 8 bases and J dropped 5; count of bases not matched to a gene: 5. The chain's CDR3 is CASGSGGYGYTF. The DNA of the CDR3 is TGTGCCAGCGGTTCAGGGGGATATGGCTACACCTTC.

As DNA, the CDR3 is TGTGCCAGCAGTTCCGGTAGGGTAGCGGGAGGGCCGCGCACCGGGGAGCTGTTTTTT. This codes for CASSSGRVAGGPRTGELFF. The V call is TRBV6-5, the J call TRBJ2-2; 11 nucleotides agree with TRBD2. Germline V CDR1 and CDR2: MNHEY, SVGAGI. J was trimmed by 4 bases and V by 4 bases; bases with no gene match: 14. The CDR3 runs 19 residues.

V and J are TRBV4-1 and TRBJ2-1, with no clear D. The V and J ends lost 3 bases and 5 bases respectively, with 14 bases between them. CDR1 MGHRA and CDR2 YSYEKL come from the germline V gene. The CDR3 covers 15 residues. The CDR3 sequence: CASSQPTQGHNEQFF. The CDR3, as DNA: TGCGCCAGCAGCCAGCCAACCCAAGGCCACAATGAGCAGTTCTTC.

This chain links TRBV29-1 with TRBJ1-2; 7 bases line up with TRBD1. J lost 12 bases, V lost 3 bases, and 10 bases had no gene match. The CDR3 extends over 12 amino acids. The V gene's germline CDR1 is SQVTM and CDR2 ANQGSEA. Written as DNA, the CDR3 is TGCAGCGTTGAGGGACAGTTGTCTGTCCACACCTTC. Translating gives CSVEGQLSVHTF.

V and J are TRBV7-2 and TRBJ2-4, with 7 bases that match TRBD2. The CDR3 runs 16 residues. Germline CDR1 SGHTA, CDR2 FQGNSA. The V segment lost 1 base and the J segment 0 bases; nucleotides outside the gene matches: 3. The CDR3 DNA follows: TGTGCCAGCAGCTTAGAAGTAGCGGGAGCCAAAAACATTCAGTACTTC. Residues: CASSLEVAGAKNIQYF.

The V call is TRBV13, the J call TRBJ2-3; 11 bases are a match to TRBD2. CDR1 is PRHDT, CDR2 FYEKMQ, per germline (reference sequence). The CDR3 spans 17 residues. V was clipped by 2 bases and J by 6 bases; unmatched bases: 10. CDR3 amino acids: CASSLRLAGFGQDTQYF. The CDR3 DNA reads TGTGCCAGCAGCTTACGACTAGCGGGATTTGGGCAGGATACGCAGTATTTT. Full variable domain (outside the CDR3, taken from reference TRBV13 and TRBJ2-3): AAGVIQSPRHLIKEKRETATLKCYPIPRHDTVYWYQQGPGQDPQFLISFYEKMQSDKGSIPDRFSAQQFSDYHSELNMSSLELGDSALYFCASSLRLAGFGQDTQYFGPGTRLTVL.

J is TRBJ1-1 and V is TRBV20-1, with 9 bases aligning to TRBD1. Losses at the gene ends were 3 bases for V and 5 bases for J; bases not matched to a gene: 16. Germline CDR1 and CDR2: DFQATT and SNEGSKA (reference sequence). CDR3 length equals 17 residues. In DNA form, the CDR3 reads TGCAGTGCTAGTGCGCGACAGGGGGTTAGTTTTATTACTGAAGCTTTCTTT. It encodes CSASARQGVSFITEAFF.

Comments on this clonotype: This clone may be a read error of a much larger clone one base away. This sequence joins TRBV4-3 and TRBJ2-6, with D maybe TRBD1 (5 bases). This CDR3 is 16 amino acids long. CDR1 LGHNA and CDR2 YSLEER come from the germline V gene. The CDR3 DNA reads TGCGCCAGCAGCCAAGATCCGGGCCTTGGGGCCAACGTCCCGACTTTC. Its protein is CASSQDPGLGANVPTF.

This clonotype was picked up a small number of times. The V gene is TRBV18, the J gene TRBJ2-3; maybe TRBD2 (6 bases). This CDR3 has 16 amino acids. V was pared by 2 bases and J by 1 base, with 13 bases between. Germline lookup yields CDR1 KGHSH and CDR2 LQKENI. CDR3 in DNA: TGTGCCAGCTCACCAAGACTAGTCCCTGGCACAGATACGCAGTATTTT. This gives the protein CASSPRLVPGTDTQYF.

In this sample, this clonotype turned up a few times. This rearrangement joins TRBV27 to TRBJ2-1; TRBD2 matches 14 bases. This CDR3 is 15 amino acids long. Germline V gene sequence: CDR1 MNHEY, CDR2 SMNVEV (reference sequence). Trimming removed 3 bases from V and 10 bases from J; junction bases left unmatched: 5. CDR3 sequence: CASSLPGLAGEEQFF. The CDR3 DNA sequence: TGTGCCAGCAGTTTGCCGGGACTAGCGGGAGAAGAGCAGTTCTTC.

This clonotype came up a few times. This rearrangement joins TRBV6-6 to TRBJ2-7; 9 bases are a match to TRBD1. Germline lookup yields CDR1 MNHNY and CDR2 SVGAGI (reference sequence). The CDR3 sequence is 14 residues long. With 4 bases clipped from V and 2 bases from J, the junction kept 3 bases outside the gene matches. CDR3 protein: CASSWDRATYEQYF. The DNA of the CDR3 is TGTGCCAGCAGTTGGGACAGGGCTACCTACGAGCAGTACTTC.

This chain links TRBV6-5 with TRBJ2-7; D unresolved. The CDR3 is 13 amino acids. V shed 4 bases and J shed 1 base, with 8 bases lying between them. Looked up from germline, CDR1 is MNHEY and CDR2 is SVGAGI. CDR3 in amino acids: CASSSDISYEQYF. The CDR3 nucleotides read TGTGCCAGCAGTTCCGACATTTCCTACGAGCAGTACTTC.

The CDR3 DNA reads as TGTGCCAGCAGCTTTGGGACTAGCGGGAGTAGGGGGTTCTTC. Translated: CASSFGTSGSRGFF. The V gene is TRBV13, the J gene TRBJ2-1, with 14 bases lining up with TRBD2. V dropped 3 bases and J dropped 15; count of bases not matched to a gene: 7. CDR3 length: 14 amino acids. From germline, CDR1 is PRHDT and CDR2 FYEKMQ (reference sequence). The full variable domain, its missing parts supplied by reference TRBV13 and TRBJ2-1, is AAGVIQSPRHLIKEKRETATLKCYPIPRHDTVYWYQQGPGQDPQFLISFYEKMQSDKGSIPDRFSAQQFSDYHSELNMSSLELGDSALYFCASSFGTSGSRGFFGPGTRLTVL.

A few counts support this clonotype. A much larger clone lies a single base off, so this may be a read error. CDR3 bases: TGTGCCGGCAGCTTAGTCTACGAGCAGTACTTC. Translating it yields CAGSLVYEQYF. The chain joins TRBV7-9 to TRBJ2-7, with D uncertain. The CDR3 is 11 residues long. CDR1 and CDR2 (germline): SEHNR, FQNEAQ (reference sequence).

The CDR3 DNA follows: TGCAGTGCTGGGGGACAGGGAGCCTACTACGAGCAGTACTTC. Its translation: CSAGGQGAYYEQYF. This chain joins TRBV20-1 and TRBJ2-7; 9 bases are shared with TRBD1. Germline CDR1 reads DFQATT; CDR2 reads SNEGSKA (reference sequence). This CDR3 has 14 residues. Germline trimming cut 5 bases from V and 3 bases from J; bases unmatched to any gene: 8.

This clonotype has a single count. The CDR3 region has the DNA TGCGCCAGCAGCCAAGAAGAAGAACGGTTTCGGACAGGGGTTAACACCGGGGAGCTGTTTTTT. Encoded protein: CASSQEEERFRTGVNTGELFF. The chain has TRBV4-1 and TRBJ2-2; 9 bases fit TRBD1. CDR1 MGHRA and CDR2 YSYEKL come from the germline V gene. This CDR3 spans 21 amino acids. Losses at the gene ends were 0 bases for V and 2 bases for J; bases not matched to a gene: 16.